This TCR beta chain was profiled in a study of blood T cell repertoires in COVID-19. On the study more broadly: Samples taken during acute and convalescent COVID-19 were collected in the United States, Italy and Spain.

V trimming: 5 bases; J trimming: 5 bases; junction bases outside the gene matches: 9. Germline V gene sequence: CDR1 MDHEN, CDR2 SYDVKM. The CDR3 length is 15 residues. Libraries were prepared by immunoSEQ multiplex PCR; TCRdb keeps only in-frame clonotypes and omits some of them. The sample has about 200,000 clones, over 75% seen once. Sequences were obtained from peripheral blood. The TCR originated in a man between 60 and 70 years old with acute or convalescent COVID-19. The J gene is TRBJ1-2, the V gene TRBV28; the match to TRBD1 covers 9 bases. CDR3: CASSVGTGRDYGYTF. The DNA for the CDR3 is TGTGCCAGCAGTGTCGGGACAGGGAGAGATTATGGCTACACCTTC.